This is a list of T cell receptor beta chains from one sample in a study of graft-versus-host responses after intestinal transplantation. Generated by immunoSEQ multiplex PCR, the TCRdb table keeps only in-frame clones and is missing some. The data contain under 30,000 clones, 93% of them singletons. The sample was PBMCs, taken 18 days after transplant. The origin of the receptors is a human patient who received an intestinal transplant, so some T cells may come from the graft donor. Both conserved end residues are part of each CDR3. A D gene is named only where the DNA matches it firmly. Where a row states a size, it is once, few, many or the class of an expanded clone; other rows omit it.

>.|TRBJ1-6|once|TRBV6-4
TGTGCCAGCAGTCACAGGGCGGAGTCACCCCTCCACTTT
CASSHRAESPLHF
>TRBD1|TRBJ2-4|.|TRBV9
TGTGCCAGCAGCGGTACAGGGGGAAACATTCAGTACTTC
CASSGTGGNIQYF
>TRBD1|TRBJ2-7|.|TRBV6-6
TGTGCCAGCAACCGACAGGGTGGAGACTACGAGCAGTACTTC
CASNRQGGDYEQYF
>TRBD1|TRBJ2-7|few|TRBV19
TGTGCCAGTAGTATGGGGGACAGGCCCTACGAGCAGTACTTC
CASSMGDRPYEQYF
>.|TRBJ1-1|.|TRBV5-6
TGTGCCAGCAGCTTGGATCGGTCGTATGAAGCTTTCTTT
CASSLDRSYEAFF
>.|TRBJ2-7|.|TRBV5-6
TGTGCCAGCAGCTCGACTACAGGTACCCGACTCCTCACCTACGAGCAGTACTTC
CASSSTTGTRLLTYEQYF
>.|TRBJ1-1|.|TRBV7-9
TGTGCCAGCAGCCACCTTCCCCTTGGGGCGAGAACTGAAGCTTTCTTT
CASSHLPLGARTEAFF
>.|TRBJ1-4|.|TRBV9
TGTGCCAGCAGCGTAGCCCCCCTCGGGGGGACTAATGAAAAACTGTTTTTT
CASSVAPLGGTNEKLFF
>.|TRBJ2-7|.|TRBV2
TGTGCCAGCATTCGGATGAACGAGCAGTACTTC
CASIRMNEQYF
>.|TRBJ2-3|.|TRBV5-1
TGCGCCAGCAGCTTCTTTGCCTCCCTAGCGATCAGCACAGATACGCAGTATTTT
CASSFFASLAISTDTQYF
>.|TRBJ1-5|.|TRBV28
TGTGCCAGCAGTTTCCAGGGGCCCCAGCCCCAGCATTTT
CASSFQGPQPQHF
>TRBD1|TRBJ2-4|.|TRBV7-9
TGTGCCAGCAGCACCGCTCGACAGGGGAAAAACATTCAGTACTTC
CASSTARQGKNIQYF
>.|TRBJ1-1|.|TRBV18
TGTGCCAGCTCACACTTTTTTTCGCTGGCTGAAGCTTTCTTT
CASSHFFSLAEAFF
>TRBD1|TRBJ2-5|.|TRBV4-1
TGCGCCAGCAGCTCCCGGACAGGGGGCGAGGAGACCCAGTACTTC
CASSSRTGGEETQYF
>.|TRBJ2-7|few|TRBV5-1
TGCGCCAGCAGCCCAGGCGTGTTACGTTCCTACGAGCAGTACTTC
CASSPGVLRSYEQYF
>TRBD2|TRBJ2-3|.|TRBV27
TGTGCCAGCGGGGGACTAGTCTCAGATACGCAGTATTTT
CASGGLVSDTQYF
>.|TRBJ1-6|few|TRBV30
TGTGCCGGTCAGGGGACGACCGCGAGCTCCTATAATTCACCCCTCCACTTT
CAGQGTTASSYNSPLHF
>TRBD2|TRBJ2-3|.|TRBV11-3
TGTGCCAGCGGCACGGGGACTAGCGGGGGAGGAGATACGCAGTATTTT
CASGTGTSGGGDTQYF
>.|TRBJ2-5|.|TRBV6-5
TGTGCCAGCAGTTTGGCGCGTATGGAGACCCAGTACTTC
CASSLARMETQYF
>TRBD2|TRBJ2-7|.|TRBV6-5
TGTGCCAGCAGCGCCGGGGGGAGCTACGAGCAGTACTTC
CASSAGGSYEQYF
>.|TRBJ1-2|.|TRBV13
TGTGCCAGCAGCTTAATAGGGGATCTTAATGGCTACACCTTC
CASSLIGDLNGYTF
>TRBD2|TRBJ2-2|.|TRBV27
TGTGCCAGCAGTCTAGCGGGGGGGGTCACCGGGGAGCTGTTTTTT
CASSLAGGVTGELFF
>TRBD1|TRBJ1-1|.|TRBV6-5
TGTGCCAGCTGGACAGGGAAGGACACTGAAGCTTTCTTT
CASWTGKDTEAFF
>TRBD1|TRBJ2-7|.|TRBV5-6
TGTGCCAGCAGCTTGGATGGGACAGCCCGCTACGAGCAGTACTTC
CASSLDGTARYEQYF
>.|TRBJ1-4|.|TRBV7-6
TGTGCCAGCAGCTTACGTTCCCCGGGGTCGGAACTGTTTTTT
CASSLRSPGSELFF
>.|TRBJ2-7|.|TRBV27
TGTGCCAGCAGTTTACGGGGGGCTCGCGAGCAGTACTTC
CASSLRGAREQYF
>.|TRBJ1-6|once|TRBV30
TGTGCCTGGAGTGCCCAGTTGGGGTATAATTCACCCCTCCACTTT
CAWSAQLGYNSPLHF
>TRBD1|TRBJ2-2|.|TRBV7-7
TGTGCCAGCAGCCGGGACAGGGGAAACACCGGGGAGCTGTTTTTT
CASSRDRGNTGELFF
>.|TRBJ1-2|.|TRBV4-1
TGCGCCAGCAGCCAAGATCCTACAGGCGGGTATGGCTACACCTTC
CASSQDPTGGYGYTF
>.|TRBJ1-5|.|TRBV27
TGTGCCAGCAGTCCTTCTGGACGGTTCAATCAGCCCCAGCATTTT
CASSPSGRFNQPQHF
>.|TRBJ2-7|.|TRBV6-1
TGTGCCAGCAGTGACGGGCGTTCCTACGAGCAGTACTTC
CASSDGRSYEQYF
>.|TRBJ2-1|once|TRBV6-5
TGTGCCAGCAGTGAGGCGATAAAGTGGGGGGAGCAGTTCTTC
CASSEAIKWGEQFF
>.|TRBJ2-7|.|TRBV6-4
TGTGCCAGCAGTGTTGACAGAGCCGTCGAGCAGTACTTC
CASSVDRAVEQYF
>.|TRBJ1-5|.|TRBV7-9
TGTGCCAGCAGCTTGTCTTTGGGCGATCAGCCCCAGCATTTT
CASSLSLGDQPQHF
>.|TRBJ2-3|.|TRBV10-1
TGCGCCACGCAAGTCAGGGTCGGGGATACGCAGTATTTT
CATQVRVGDTQYF
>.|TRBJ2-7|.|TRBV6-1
TGTGCCAGCAGTGAGTACGTTACCTACGAGCAGTACTTC
CASSEYVTYEQYF
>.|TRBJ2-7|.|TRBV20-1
TGCAGTGCTATAGTAGGGTACGAGCAGTACTTC
CSAIVGYEQYF
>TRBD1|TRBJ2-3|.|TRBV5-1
TGCGCCAGCAGCCCGGGACAGGGGGCTGGGACAGATACGCAGTATTTT
CASSPGQGAGTDTQYF
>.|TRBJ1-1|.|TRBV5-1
TGCGCCAGCAGCTTGGCCCCTAACACTGAAGCTTTCTTT
CASSLAPNTEAFF
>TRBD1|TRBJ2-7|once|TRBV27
TGTGCCAGCGGCGGACAGGGCTACCACGAGCAGTACTTC
CASGGQGYHEQYF
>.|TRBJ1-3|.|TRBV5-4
TGTGCCAGCAGCTCATCCACAGGGTTCGGAAACACCATATATTTT
CASSSSTGFGNTIYF
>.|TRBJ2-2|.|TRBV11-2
TGTGCCAGCAGCTTAGTGGGCGGGGAGCTGTTTTTT
CASSLVGGELFF
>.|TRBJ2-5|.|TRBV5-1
TGCGCCAGCAGCCTCCCTTCAGAGACCCAGTACTTC
CASSLPSETQYF
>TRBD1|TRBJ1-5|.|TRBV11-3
TGTGCCAGCAGCTTAGTAGTCCCCAGGGGGGAGGAACAGCCCCAGCATTTT
CASSLVVPRGEEQPQHF
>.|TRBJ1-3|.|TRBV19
TGTGCCAGTAGCCCCGAGGGCAGTTCTGGAAACACCATATATTTT
CASSPEGSSGNTIYF
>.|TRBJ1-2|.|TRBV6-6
TGTGCCAGCAGTTACTCGATCAGGGGAGATGGCTACACCTTC
CASSYSIRGDGYTF
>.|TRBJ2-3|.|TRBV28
TGTGCCAGCACCCCGCGGAGCACAGATACGCAGTATTTT
CASTPRSTDTQYF
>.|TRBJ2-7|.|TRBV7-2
TGTGCCAGCAGCCGGTGGTGGAGCTCCTACGAGCAGTACTTC
CASSRWWSSYEQYF
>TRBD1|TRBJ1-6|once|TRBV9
TGTGCCAGCAGCGCGTACAGGGGGCTCGACTCACCCCTCCACTTT
CASSAYRGLDSPLHF
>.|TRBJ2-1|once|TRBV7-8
TGTGCCAGCAGCTTAGCGAGGAATCTAGGAAATGAGCAGTTCTTC
CASSLARNLGNEQFF
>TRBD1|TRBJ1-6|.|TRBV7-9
TGTGCCAGCAGCTTGACAGGGGTGCCCTATAATTCACCCCTCCACTTT
CASSLTGVPYNSPLHF
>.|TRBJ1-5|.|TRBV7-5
TGTGTCAGAAGCCGAAGTAGGGAGGGTCGGCATCAGCCCCAGCATTTT
CVRSRSREGRHQPQHF
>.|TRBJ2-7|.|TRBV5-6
TGTGCCAGCAGCTTGGCCGGGAACTACGAGCAGTACTTC
CASSLAGNYEQYF
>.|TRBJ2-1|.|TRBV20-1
TGCAGTGCTAGCAGATACAATGAGCAGTTCTTC
CSASRYNEQFF